Following are 15 T cell receptor beta chains from one sample sequenced in a study of T cell changes during pregnancy in multiple sclerosis. Using immunoSEQ multiplex PCR, the repertoire was profiled, and TCRdb retains in-frame clones only, with some absent. Here the sample spans under 50,000 clones, under 95% being singletons. This specimen was CD4+ T cells from peripheral blood mononuclear cells, taken in the third trimester of pregnancy. The origin of the receptors is a female donor with multiple sclerosis, enrolled in a pregnancy study.

This chain joins TRBV19 and TRBJ2-4, with D maybe TRBD2 (6 bases). Germline V gives CDR1 LNHDA, CDR2 SQIVND (reference sequence). The CDR3 runs to 16 residues. V gave up 3 bases and J gave up 1 base, with 13 bases separating them. The DNA of the CDR3 is TGTGCCAGTAGTATTACGGGAGAGGGGGCCAAAAACATTCAGTACTTC. It is translated as CASSITGEGAKNIQYF.

This chain joins TRBV2 and TRBJ2-3; D is undetermined. V gave up 8 bases and J gave up 5 bases, with 14 bases separating them. CDR1 is SNHLY and CDR2 is FYNNEI in the germline V gene. The CDR3 is 13 amino acids. The CDR3 protein is CASQRSEKDTQYF. The CDR3 nucleotides read TGTGCCAGCCAGCGCTCAGAGAAAGATACGCAGTATTTT.

The gene calls are TRBV7-2 and TRBJ2-7; 11 positions agree with TRBD2. The CDR3 has 18 amino acids. Germline-derived CDR1 and CDR2 are SGHTA and FQGNSA. V lost 1 base to trimming and J lost 5 bases; unmatched junction nucleotides: 13. CDR3 in DNA: TGTGCCAGCAGCTTAGTACTAGCGGGAGAGGCTGGGAAGGACGAGCAGTACTTC. Translation gives CASSLVLAGEAGKDEQYF.

The count of this clone is one. This chain uses TRBV6-1 with TRBJ2-7; TRBD2 is a possible D gene (8 bases). Germline assignment: CDR1 MNHNS and CDR2 SASEGT. The CDR3 length is 14 residues. Trimming shortened V by 8 bases and J by 5 bases, and 19 bases separated the two germline ends. DNA for the CDR3: TGTGCCAGCCAGACTTCGGGAGGGGGCAACGAGCAGTACTTC. Its translation: CASQTSGGGNEQYF.

The chain recombines TRBV5-6 with TRBJ2-3; D is perhaps TRBD2 (6 bases). V dropped 4 bases and J dropped 1 base, with 16 bases sitting between them. Per germline, CDR1 SGHDT and CDR2 YYEEEE. This CDR3 contains 16 residues. CDR3 DNA: TGTGCCAGCAGCGAGACCGGGACTTTAGGCACAGATACGCAGTATTTT. As protein: CASSETGTLGTDTQYF.

The chain couples TRBV29-1 to TRBJ2-7; 9 nucleotides line up with TRBD1. V was clipped by 7 bases and J by 2 bases; unmatched bases: 9. The CDR3 has 14 residues. The V gene's germline CDR1 is SQVTM and CDR2 ANQGSEA. The CDR3 bases are TGCAGCGCTCAACCGGGACAGGGCACCTACGAGCAGTACTTC. Translated: CSAQPGQGTYEQYF.

This chain connects TRBV5-1 to TRBJ2-1, with 12 bases identical to TRBD2. The germline gives CDR1 SGHRS, CDR2 YFSETQ. With V trimmed by 4 bases and J by 8 bases, 10 bases remained unmatched. CDR3 size: 16 residues. DNA of the CDR3: TGCGCCAGCAGCGAAGGGACTAGCGGGCCTTTCTATGAGCAGTTCTTC. Amino acid sequence: CASSEGTSGPFYEQFF.

The chain combines TRBV5-1 with TRBJ1-2, with a tentative D call TRBD1 (6 bases). The germline CDR1 and CDR2 sequences are SGHRS and YFSETQ. Trimming took off 4 bases at V and 4 bases at J, with 11 bases between the two ends. The CDR3 is 13 amino acids. The CDR3 here is CASSVDSIYGYTF. Written as DNA, the CDR3 is TGCGCCAGCAGCGTGGACAGTATCTATGGCTACACCTTC. Based on the CDR3 plus reference TRBV5-1 and TRBJ1-2, the full variable domain is KAGVTQTPRYLIKTRGQQVTLSCSPISGHRSVSWYQQTPGQGLQFLFEYFSETQRNKGNFPGRFSGRQFSNSRSEMNVSTLELGDSALYLCASSVDSIYGYTFGSGTRLTVV.

V gene TRBV10-3 combines with J gene TRBJ2-1; D ambiguous. The CDR3 runs 15 residues. Deletions cut 3 bases from V and 0 bases from J, with 9 bases between. The germline CDR1 and CDR2 sequences are ENHRY and SYGVKD. The DNA for the CDR3 is TGTGCCATCAGTGATATACTTAGCTCCTACAATGAGCAGTTCTTC. It is translated as CAISDILSSYNEQFF.

The sample holds one count of this clone. V usage is TRBV28 and J usage is TRBJ2-7, with TRBD1 matching over 10 bases. With V trimmed by 0 bases and J by 3 bases, 5 bases remained unmatched. The CDR3 runs to 16 residues. Germline CDR1 MDHEN, CDR2 SYDVKM. In nucleotides, the CDR3 is TGTGCCAGCAGTTTATGGGGACAGGGGAAAGACTACGAGCAGTACTTC. Translated: CASSLWGQGKDYEQYF.

The chain recombines TRBV18 with TRBJ2-3, with TRBD2 identical over 7 bases. The CDR3 totals 15 residues. J was trimmed by 2 bases and V by 6 bases; bases with no gene match: 8. Germline lookup yields CDR1 KGHSH and CDR2 LQKENI. This CDR3 is CASSDVGGITDTQYF. The DNA for the CDR3 is TGTGCCAGCTCTGATGTGGGAGGGATCACAGATACGCAGTATTTT.

The sample holds one count of this clone. The chain has TRBV30 and TRBJ1-5; possibly TRBD1 for D (6 bases). V was trimmed by 0 bases and J by 3 bases, leaving 12 bases between them. Germline CDR1 and CDR2: GTSNPN and SVGIG (reference sequence). The CDR3 runs 15 residues. The CDR3 bases are TGTGCCTGGAGTGTACTAGAGGGGGTCAATCAGCCCCAGCATTTT. Amino acid sequence: CAWSVLEGVNQPQHF.

This chain connects TRBV7-2 to TRBJ2-7; TRBD1 matches at 7 bases. The CDR3 runs 14 residues. V lost 5 bases, J lost 4 bases, and 8 bases stayed unmatched. Germline V gives CDR1 SGHTA, CDR2 FQGNSA. The CDR3 spells CASSPRQGNYEQYF. CDR3 DNA: TGTGCCAGCAGCCCGCGACAGGGAAATTACGAGCAGTACTTC.

The chain is built from TRBV13 and TRBJ2-2; the match to TRBD2 covers 8 bases. The V segment lost 2 bases and the J segment 3 bases; nucleotides outside the gene matches: 8. CDR1 is PRHDT, CDR2 FYEKMQ, per germline (reference sequence). The CDR3 spans 17 residues. The CDR3 region is CASSLPRGAGDTGELFF. The DNA of the CDR3 is TGTGCCAGCAGCTTACCCCGTGGAGCGGGAGACACCGGGGAGCTGTTTTTT.

The chain has TRBV28 and TRBJ1-2; 8 positions agree with TRBD1. J was trimmed by 7 bases and V by 1 base; bases with no gene match: 5. The CDR3 loop spans 14 amino acids. The germline V gene has CDR1 MDHEN and CDR2 SYDVKM. The CDR3 coding sequence is TGTGCCAGCAGTTTATCCGGACAGGGTCTTGGCTACACCTTC. This sequence encodes CASSLSGQGLGYTF.